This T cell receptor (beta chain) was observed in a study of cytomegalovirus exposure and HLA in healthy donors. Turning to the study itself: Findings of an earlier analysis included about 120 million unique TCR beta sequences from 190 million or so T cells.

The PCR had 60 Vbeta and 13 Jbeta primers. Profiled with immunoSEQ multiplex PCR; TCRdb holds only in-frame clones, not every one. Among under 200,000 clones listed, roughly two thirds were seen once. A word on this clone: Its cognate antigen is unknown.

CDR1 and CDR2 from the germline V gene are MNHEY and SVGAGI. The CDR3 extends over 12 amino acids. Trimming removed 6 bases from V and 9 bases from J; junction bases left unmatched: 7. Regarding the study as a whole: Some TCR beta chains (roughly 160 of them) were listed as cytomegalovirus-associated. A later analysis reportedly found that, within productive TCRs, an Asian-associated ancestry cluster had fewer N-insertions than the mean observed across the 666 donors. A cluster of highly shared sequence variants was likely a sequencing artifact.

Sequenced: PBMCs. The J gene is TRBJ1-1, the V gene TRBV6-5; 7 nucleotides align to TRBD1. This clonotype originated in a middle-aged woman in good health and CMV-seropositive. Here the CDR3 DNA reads TGTGCCAGCAGGGGGACAGCCCAAAAAGCTTTCTTT. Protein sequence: CASRGTAQKAFF.